The present TCR beta chain was sequenced within a study of blood T cell repertoires in COVID-19. Study at large: PBMCs, B-cell-depleted T cells, or T cells were the source of the cDNA or gDNA that made up the material.

This clone was observed a few times. Germline V gene sequence: CDR1 MNHEY, CDR2 SMNVEV (reference sequence). Losses at the gene ends were 2 bases for V and 0 bases for J; bases not matched to a gene: 11. This CDR3 is 20 amino acids long. In the authors' workflow: Reference gene primer amplification gave nucleated cell count estimates. Libraries were prepared by immunoSEQ multiplex PCR; TCRdb keeps only in-frame clonotypes and omits some of them. That table supplies the V and J calls and clone size; D and trimming were determined from the DNA. The data contain approximately 280,000 clones, 90% of them singletons.

This TCR was sampled from a young woman with COVID-19, enrolled during active disease. The chain employs TRBV27 and TRBJ2-7; the match to TRBD2 covers 15 bases. The sequencing sample was made of peripheral blood. The CDR3 here is CASSLRGGLAGGPSSYEQYF. Written as DNA, the CDR3 is TGTGCCAGCAGTTTACGGGGGGGACTAGCGGGAGGACCCAGCTCCTACGAGCAGTACTTC.